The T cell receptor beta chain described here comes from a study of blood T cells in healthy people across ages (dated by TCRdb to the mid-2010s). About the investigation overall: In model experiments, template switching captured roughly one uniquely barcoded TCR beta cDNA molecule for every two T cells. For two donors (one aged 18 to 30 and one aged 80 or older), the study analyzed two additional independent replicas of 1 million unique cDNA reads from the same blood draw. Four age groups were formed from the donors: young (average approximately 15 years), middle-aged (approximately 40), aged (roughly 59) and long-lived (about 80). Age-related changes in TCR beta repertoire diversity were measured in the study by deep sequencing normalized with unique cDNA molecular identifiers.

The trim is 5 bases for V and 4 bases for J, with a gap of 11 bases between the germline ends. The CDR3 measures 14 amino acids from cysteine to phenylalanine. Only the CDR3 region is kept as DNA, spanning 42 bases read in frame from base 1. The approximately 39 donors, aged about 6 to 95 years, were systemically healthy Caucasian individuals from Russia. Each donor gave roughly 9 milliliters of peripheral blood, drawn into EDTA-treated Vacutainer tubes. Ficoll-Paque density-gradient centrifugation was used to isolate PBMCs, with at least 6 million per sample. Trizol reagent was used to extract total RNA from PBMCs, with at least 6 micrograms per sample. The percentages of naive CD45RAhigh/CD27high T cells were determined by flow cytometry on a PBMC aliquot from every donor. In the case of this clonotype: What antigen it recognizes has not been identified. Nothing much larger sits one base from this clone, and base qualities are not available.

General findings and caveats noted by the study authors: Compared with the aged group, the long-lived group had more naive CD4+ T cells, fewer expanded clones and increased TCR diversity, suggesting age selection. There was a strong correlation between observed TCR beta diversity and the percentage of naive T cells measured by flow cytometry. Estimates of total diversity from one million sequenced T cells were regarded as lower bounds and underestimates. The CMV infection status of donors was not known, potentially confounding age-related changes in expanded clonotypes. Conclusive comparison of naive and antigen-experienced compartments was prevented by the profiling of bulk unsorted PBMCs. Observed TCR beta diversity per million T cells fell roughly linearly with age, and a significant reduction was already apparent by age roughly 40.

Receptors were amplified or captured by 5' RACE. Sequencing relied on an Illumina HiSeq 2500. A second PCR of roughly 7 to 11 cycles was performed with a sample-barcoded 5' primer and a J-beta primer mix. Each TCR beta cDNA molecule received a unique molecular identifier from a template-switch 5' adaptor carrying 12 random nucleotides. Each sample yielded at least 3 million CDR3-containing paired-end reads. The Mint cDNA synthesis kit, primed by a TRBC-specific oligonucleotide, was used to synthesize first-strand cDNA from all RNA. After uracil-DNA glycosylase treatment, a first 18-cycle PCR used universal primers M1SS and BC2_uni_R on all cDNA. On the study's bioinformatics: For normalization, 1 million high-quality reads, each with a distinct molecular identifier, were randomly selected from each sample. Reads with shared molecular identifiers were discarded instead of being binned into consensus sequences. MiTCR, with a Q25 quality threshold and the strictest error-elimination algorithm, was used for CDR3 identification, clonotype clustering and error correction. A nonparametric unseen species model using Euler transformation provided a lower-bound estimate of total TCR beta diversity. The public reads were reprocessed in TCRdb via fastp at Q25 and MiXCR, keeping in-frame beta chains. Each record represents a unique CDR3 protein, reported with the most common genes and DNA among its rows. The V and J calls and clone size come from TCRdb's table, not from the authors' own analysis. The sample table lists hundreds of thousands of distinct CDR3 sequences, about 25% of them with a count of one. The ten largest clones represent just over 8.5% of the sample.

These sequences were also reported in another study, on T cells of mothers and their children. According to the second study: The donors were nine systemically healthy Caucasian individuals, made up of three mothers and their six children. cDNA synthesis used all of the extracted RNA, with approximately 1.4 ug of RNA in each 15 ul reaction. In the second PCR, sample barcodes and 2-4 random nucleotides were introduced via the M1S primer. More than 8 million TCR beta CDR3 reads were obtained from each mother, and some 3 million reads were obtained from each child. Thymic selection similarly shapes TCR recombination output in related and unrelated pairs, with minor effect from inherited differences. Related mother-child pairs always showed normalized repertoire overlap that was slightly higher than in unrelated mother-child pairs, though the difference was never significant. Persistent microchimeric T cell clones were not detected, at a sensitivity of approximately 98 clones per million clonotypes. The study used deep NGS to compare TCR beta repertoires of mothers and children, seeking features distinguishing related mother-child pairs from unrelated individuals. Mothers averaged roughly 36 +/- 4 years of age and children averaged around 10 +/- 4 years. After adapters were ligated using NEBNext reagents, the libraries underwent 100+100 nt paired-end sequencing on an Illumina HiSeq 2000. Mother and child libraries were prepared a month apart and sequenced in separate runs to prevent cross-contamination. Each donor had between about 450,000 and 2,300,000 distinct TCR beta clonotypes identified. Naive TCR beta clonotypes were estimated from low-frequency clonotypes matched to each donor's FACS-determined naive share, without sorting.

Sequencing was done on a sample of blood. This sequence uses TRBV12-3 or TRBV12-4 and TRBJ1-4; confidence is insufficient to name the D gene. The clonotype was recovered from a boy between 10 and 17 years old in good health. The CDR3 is CASSEGVRNEKLFF. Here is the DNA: TGTGCCAGCAGTGAGGGAGTCCGTAATGAAAAACTGTTTTTT.